These 22 T cell receptor beta chains originate from one sample sequenced in a study of CD4 T cells in relation to SARS-CoV-2 and coronaviruses. Before the COVID-19 pandemic, during about 2011-2019, CD4+ T cells were taken from unexposed donors. Isolation of CD4+ T cells took place after about 9 days in culture. Their antigens remain unidentified. Sequencing was performed with immunoSEQ multiplex PCR; in TCRdb, only in-frame clones are kept and a portion is missing. The data contain about 29,000 clones, 55% to 75% of them seen just once; the ten biggest clones take up roughly an eighth. Sequencing input: CD4+ T cells from PBMCs, cultured in vitro. The origin of the receptors is a human donor in good health.

This clone occurred a few times. The V and J genes are TRBV5-4 and TRBJ2-7; 8 bases map to TRBD1. CDR1 is SGHNT, CDR2 YYREEE, per germline (reference sequence). The CDR3 totals 14 residues. Trimming at V came to 5 bases and at J to 1 base, leaving 5 bases not matched to a gene. This chain's CDR3 is CASSVQGASYEQYF. The CDR3 DNA is TGTGCCAGCAGTGTGCAGGGGGCATCCTACGAGCAGTACTTC.

CDR3 amino acids: CASSLAGHTSTDTQYF. The CDR3 region has the DNA TGCGCCAGCAGCTTGGCGGGACATACTAGCACAGATACGCAGTATTTT. The rearrangement links TRBV5-1 to TRBJ2-3; D might be TRBD1 (6 bases). The CDR3 loop spans 16 amino acids. Trimming shortened V by 0 bases and J by 0 bases, and 11 bases separated the two germline ends. Per the germline V gene, CDR1 is SGHRS and CDR2 is YFSETQ.

The chain joins TRBV7-2 to TRBJ1-2; 10 positions match TRBD1. Germline V gene data show CDR1 as SGHTA and CDR2 as FQGNSA. After removal of 5 bases from V and 1 base from J, the junction contained 4 bases not matched to a gene. This CDR3 is built from 15 residues. The CDR3 sequence: CASSPGQGDNYGYTF. The CDR3, as DNA: TGTGCCAGCAGCCCAGGACAGGGGGATAACTATGGCTACACCTTC.

This clone was seen only a few times. The chain carries TRBV18 and TRBJ1-4; TRBD1 agrees at 8 bases. CDR3 length equals 16 residues. The ends lost 6 bases at V and 3 bases at J; junction bases unmatched: 9. Germline V gene lookup returns CDR1 KGHSH and CDR2 LQKENI. The CDR3, as DNA: TGTGCCAGCTCCCCGATCTCGACAGGGGCTAATGAAAAACTGTTTTTT. Its protein product is CASSPISTGANEKLFF.

The chain is built from TRBV4-2 and TRBJ2-7; 16 bases agree with TRBD2. CDR3 size: 22 residues. V gave up 1 base and J gave up 1 base; unmatched junction bases: 16. Germline assignment: CDR1 LGHNA and CDR2 YNFKEQ. In DNA form, the CDR3 reads TGTGCCAGCAGCCAAGTTTTAGGGACTAGCGGGAGGGGACGAGGGAGTTCCTACGAGCAGTACTTC. Translating it yields CASSQVLGTSGRGRGSSYEQYF.

A single count supports this clone. The V and J genes are TRBV24-1 and TRBJ2-3; D is perhaps TRBD2 (6 bases). The CDR3 has 15 residues. CDR1 and CDR2 from the germline V gene are KGHDR and SFDVKD. V was shortened by 2 bases and J by 5 bases, with 13 bases between the two germline ends. The CDR3 DNA reads TGTGCCACCAGTGATTCGGGGGTACCACAAGATACGCAGTATTTT. Encoded protein: CATSDSGVPQDTQYF.

The chain couples TRBV4-3 to TRBJ2-7; D is undetermined. Trimming stripped 0 bases from V and 2 bases from J, with 8 bases between. CDR1 and CDR2 (germline): LGHNA, YSLEER. The CDR3 totals 14 residues. The chain's CDR3 is CASSQDRKPYEQYF. CDR3 coding DNA: TGCGCCAGCAGCCAAGATCGTAAACCCTACGAGCAGTACTTC.

The chain is built from TRBV7-3 and TRBJ2-1; possibly TRBD2 for D (5 bases). Germline assignment: CDR1 SGHTA and CDR2 FQGTGA. The germline V and J ends were trimmed by 1 base and 8 bases, with 12 bases remaining between them. This CDR3 has 14 amino acids. CDR3 DNA sequence: TGTGCCAGCAGCTTAAACCGGGGTTGGGATGAGCAGTTCTTC. This translates into CASSLNRGWDEQFF.

The V call is TRBV5-8, the J call TRBJ2-4; D may be TRBD2 (5 bases). CDR1 is SGHTS, CDR2 YDEGEE, per germline. Trimming left V 1 base short and J 6 bases short, with 17 bases between. The CDR3 loop spans 16 amino acids. The CDR3 sequence is CASSLWTGAPPNIQYF. The CDR3 DNA reads TGTGCCAGCAGCTTGTGGACTGGCGCACCCCCAAACATTCAGTACTTC. The entire variable domain, with the rest obtained from reference TRBV5-8 and TRBJ2-4, is as follows: EAGVTQSPTHLIKTRGQQATLRCSPISGHTSVYWYQQALGLGLQFLLWYDEGEERNRGNFPPRFSGRQFPNYSSELNVNALELEDSALYLCASSLWTGAPPNIQYFGAGTRLSVL.

The chain combines TRBV7-2 with TRBJ2-1, with 8 positions matching TRBD2. The CDR3 extends over 16 amino acids. From germline, CDR1 is SGHTA and CDR2 FQGNSA. The junction had 14 bases not matched to a gene; V was cut back by 6 bases and J by 7 bases. The chain's CDR3 is CASSSRGGVSGNEQFF. The CDR3 coding sequence is TGTGCCAGCAGTTCTCGGGGGGGCGTGTCTGGGAATGAGCAGTTCTTC.

V is TRBV18 and J is TRBJ1-5, with 8 bases aligning to TRBD1. The CDR3 totals 15 residues. Looked up from germline, CDR1 is KGHSH and CDR2 is LQKENI. V shed 5 bases, J shed 5 bases, and the junction held 8 bases outside the gene matches. The CDR3 protein is CASSAGQGIYQPQHF. CDR3 DNA: TGTGCCAGCTCAGCCGGACAGGGAATATATCAGCCCCAGCATTTT.

The V call is TRBV6-5, the J call TRBJ2-7; tentative D call: TRBD1 (5 bases). The CDR3 runs to 13 residues. Germline CDR1 MNHEY, CDR2 SVGAGI. Deletions cut 5 bases from V and 4 bases from J, with 12 bases between. Here the CDR3 DNA reads TGTGCCAGCAGTAAACAAACAGGTTACGAGCAGTACTTC. It specifies CASSKQTGYEQYF.

This clone was seen once. The V and J genes are TRBV9 and TRBJ2-2; D tentatively reads TRBD1 or TRBD2 (6 bases each). Trimming removed 1 base from V and 3 bases from J, with 13 bases in between. The CDR3 has 16 residues. Germline CDR1 and CDR2: SGDLS and YYNGEE. CDR3 residues: CASSVRGDGDTGELFF. The CDR3 DNA sequence: TGTGCCAGCAGCGTAAGGGGGGATGGTGACACCGGGGAGCTGTTTTTT.

V is TRBV4-2 and J is TRBJ1-6; D unresolved. Between the trimmed V and J ends, which lost 0 bases and 8 bases, there was a span of 11 bases. The CDR3 length is 15 residues. Per germline, CDR1 LGHNA and CDR2 YNFKEQ. The CDR3, as DNA: TGTGCCAGCAGCCAAGATCGTGGCTGGGATTCACCCCTCCACTTT. Protein product: CASSQDRGWDSPLHF.

The chain combines TRBV7-8 with TRBJ2-7, with 9 bases lining up with TRBD1. This CDR3 region has 14 residues. Germline CDR1 reads SGHVS; CDR2 reads FQNEAQ. J lost 4 bases, V lost 1 base, and 2 bases had no gene match. CDR3 loop: CASSLVDRGYEQYF. CDR3 coding DNA: TGTGCCAGCAGCTTAGTGGACAGGGGTTACGAGCAGTACTTC.

The gene calls are TRBV10-3 and TRBJ2-5; 7 bases are a match to TRBD2. J lost 0 bases, V lost 4 bases, and 8 bases had no gene match. The CDR3 consists of 16 residues. Germline CDR1 and CDR2: ENHRY and SYGVKD. CDR3 DNA sequence: TGTGCCATCAGTGCCGCGGAGCGGGGATACCAAGAGACCCAGTACTTC. Translated: CAISAAERGYQETQYF.

V usage is TRBV4-2 and J usage is TRBJ2-1; 9 bases map to TRBD2. With V trimmed by 4 bases and J by 0 bases, 7 bases remained unmatched. CDR3 length: 17 amino acids. Germline V gene sequence: CDR1 LGHNA, CDR2 YNFKEQ. This CDR3 is CASSRIISGSSYNEQFF. The CDR3, as DNA: TGTGCCAGCAGCCGGATCATTAGCGGGAGCTCCTACAATGAGCAGTTCTTC.

The chain uses TRBV6-4 and TRBJ1-5; D not resolved. In germline, CDR1 is MRHNA, CDR2 SNTAGT. V was cut by 2 bases and J by 7 bases, with 9 bases left in between. The CDR3 runs 13 residues. This CDR3 is CASSDREGQPQHF. The DNA for the CDR3 is TGTGCCAGCAGTGACAGGGAGGGCCAGCCCCAGCATTTT.

The rearrangement links TRBV12-3 or TRBV12-4 to TRBJ1-5, with D possibly TRBD1 on 5 matching bases. The CDR3 runs to 13 residues. The V and J ends lost 5 bases and 6 bases respectively, with 11 bases between them. The CDR3 protein is CASSPRGGQPQHF. For the CDR3, the DNA is TGTGCCAGCAGTCCGAGGGGTGGTCAGCCCCAGCATTTT.

CDR3 coding DNA: TGTGCCAGCAGTCTAGCGGCCTCCTACAATGAGCAGTTCTTC. As protein: CASSLAASYNEQFF. This sequence joins TRBV6-2 or TRBV6-3 and TRBJ2-1; 7 bases match TRBD2. V shed 5 bases, J shed 0 bases, and the junction held 1 base outside the gene matches. This CDR3 has 14 residues. Germline V CDR1 and CDR2: MNHEY, SVGEGT.

This clone was seen a handful of times. Compared with germline, one end of the junction differs, possibly owing to a read error. The chain has TRBV6-1 and TRBJ1-3; no clear D. This CDR3 comprises 12 residues. Germline V gene sequence: CDR1 MNHNS, CDR2 SASEGT. The CDR3 coding sequence is TGTGCCAGCAATGAAGGTGGAAACACCATATATTTT. Protein sequence: CASNEGGNTIYF.

This CDR3 reads CAWRFGGGYTF. DNA of the CDR3: TGTGCCTGGAGATTCGGAGGTGGCTACACCTTC. The gene calls are TRBV30 and TRBJ1-2; D gene uncertain. Trimming cost V 3 bases and J 7 bases, with 9 bases left between them. The CDR3 spans 11 residues. Germline CDR1 is GTSNPN and CDR2 is SVGIG (reference sequence).